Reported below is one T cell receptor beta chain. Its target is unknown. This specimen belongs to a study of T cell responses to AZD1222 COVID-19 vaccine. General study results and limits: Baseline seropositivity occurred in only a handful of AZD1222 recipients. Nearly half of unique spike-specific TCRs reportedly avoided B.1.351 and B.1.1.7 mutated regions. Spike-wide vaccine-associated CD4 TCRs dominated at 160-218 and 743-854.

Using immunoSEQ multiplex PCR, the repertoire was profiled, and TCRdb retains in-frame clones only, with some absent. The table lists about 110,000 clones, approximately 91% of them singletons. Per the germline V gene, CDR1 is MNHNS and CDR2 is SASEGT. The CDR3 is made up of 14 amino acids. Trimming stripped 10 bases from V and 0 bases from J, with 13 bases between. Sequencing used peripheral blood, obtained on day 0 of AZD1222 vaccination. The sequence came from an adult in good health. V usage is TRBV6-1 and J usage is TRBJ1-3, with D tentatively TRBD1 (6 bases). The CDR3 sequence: CATGQINSGNTIYF. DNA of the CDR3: TGTGCCACCGGACAGATCAACTCTGGAAACACCATATATTTT.